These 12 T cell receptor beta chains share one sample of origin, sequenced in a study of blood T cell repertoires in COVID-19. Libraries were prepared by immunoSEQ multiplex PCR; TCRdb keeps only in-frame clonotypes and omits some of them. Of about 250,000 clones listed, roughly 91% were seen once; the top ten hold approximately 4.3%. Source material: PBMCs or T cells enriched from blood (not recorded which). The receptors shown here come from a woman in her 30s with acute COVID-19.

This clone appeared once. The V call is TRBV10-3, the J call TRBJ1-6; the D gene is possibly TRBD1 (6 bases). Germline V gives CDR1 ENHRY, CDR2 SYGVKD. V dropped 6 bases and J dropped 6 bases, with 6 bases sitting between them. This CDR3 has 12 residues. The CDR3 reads CAIRDSNSPLHF. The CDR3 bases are TGTGCCATCAGGGACAGTAATTCACCCCTCCACTTT.

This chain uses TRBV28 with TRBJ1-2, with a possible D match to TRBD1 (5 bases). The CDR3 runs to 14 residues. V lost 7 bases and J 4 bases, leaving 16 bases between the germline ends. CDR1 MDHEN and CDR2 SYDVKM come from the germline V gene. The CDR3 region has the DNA TGTGCCAGCACAGCCGCCGGGGGGATCTATGGCTACACCTTC. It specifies CASTAAGGIYGYTF.

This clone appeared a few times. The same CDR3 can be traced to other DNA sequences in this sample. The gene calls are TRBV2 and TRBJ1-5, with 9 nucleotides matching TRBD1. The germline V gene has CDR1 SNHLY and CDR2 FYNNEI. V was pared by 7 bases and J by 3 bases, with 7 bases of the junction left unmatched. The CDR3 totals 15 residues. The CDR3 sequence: CASTPGTGFNQPQHF. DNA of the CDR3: TGTGCCAGCACCCCCGGGACAGGGTTCAATCAGCCCCAGCATTTT.

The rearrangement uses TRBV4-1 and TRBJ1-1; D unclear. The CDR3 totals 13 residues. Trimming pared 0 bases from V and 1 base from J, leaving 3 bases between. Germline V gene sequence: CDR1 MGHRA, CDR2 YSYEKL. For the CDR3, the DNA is TGCGCCAGCAGCCAAGATCGGAACACTGAAGCTTTCTTT. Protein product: CASSQDRNTEAFF.

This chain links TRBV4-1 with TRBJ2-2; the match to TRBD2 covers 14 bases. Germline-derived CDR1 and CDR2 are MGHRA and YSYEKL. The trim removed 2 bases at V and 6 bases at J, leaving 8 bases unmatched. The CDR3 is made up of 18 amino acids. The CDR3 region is CASSQLPATSGGAGELFF. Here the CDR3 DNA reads TGCGCCAGCAGCCAACTACCTGCGACTAGCGGGGGGGCCGGGGAGCTGTTTTTT.

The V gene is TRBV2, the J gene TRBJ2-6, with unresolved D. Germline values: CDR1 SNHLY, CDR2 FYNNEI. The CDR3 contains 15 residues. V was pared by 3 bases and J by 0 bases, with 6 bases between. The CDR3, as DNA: TGTGCCAGCAGTGACACTATCTCTGGGGCCAACGTCCTGACTTTC. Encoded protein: CASSDTISGANVLTF.

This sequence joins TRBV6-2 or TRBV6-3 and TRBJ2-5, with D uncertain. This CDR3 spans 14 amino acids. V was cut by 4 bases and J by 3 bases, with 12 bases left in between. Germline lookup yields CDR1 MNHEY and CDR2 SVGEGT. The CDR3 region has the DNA TGTGCCAGCAGTTCTTGGGCAGCTGAAGAGACCCAGTACTTC. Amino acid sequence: CASSSWAAEETQYF.

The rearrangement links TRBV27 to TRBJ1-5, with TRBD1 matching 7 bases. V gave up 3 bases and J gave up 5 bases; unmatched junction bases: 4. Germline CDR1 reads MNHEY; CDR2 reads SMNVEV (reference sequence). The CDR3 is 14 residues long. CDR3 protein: CASSFSGGHQPQHF. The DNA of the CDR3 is TGTGCCAGCAGTTTCTCAGGGGGGCATCAGCCCCAGCATTTT.

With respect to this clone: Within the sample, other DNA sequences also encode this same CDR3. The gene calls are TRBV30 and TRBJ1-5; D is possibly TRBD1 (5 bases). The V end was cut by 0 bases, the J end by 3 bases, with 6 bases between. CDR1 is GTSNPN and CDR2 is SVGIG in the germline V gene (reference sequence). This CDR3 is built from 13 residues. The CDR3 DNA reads TGTGCCTGGAGTGTAGGGGCCAATCAGCCCCAGCATTTT. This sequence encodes CAWSVGANQPQHF.

The CDR3 protein is CASSLELGSGGPFLYEQYF. The CDR3 DNA sequence: TGTGCCAGCAGCTTAGAGTTGGGTAGCGGGGGGCCCTTCCTCTACGAGCAGTACTTC. This chain links TRBV11-2 with TRBJ2-7; TRBD2 matches at 10 bases. V lost 0 bases to trimming and J lost 3 bases; unmatched junction nucleotides: 14. There are 19 residues in the CDR3. Germline CDR1 and CDR2: SGHAT and FQNNGV.

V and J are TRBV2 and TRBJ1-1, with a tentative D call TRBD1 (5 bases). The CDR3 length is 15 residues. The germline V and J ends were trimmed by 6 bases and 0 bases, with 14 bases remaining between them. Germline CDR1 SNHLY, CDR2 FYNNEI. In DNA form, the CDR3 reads TGTGCCAGCAGGCCCACCAGGGTAATGAACACTGAAGCTTTCTTT. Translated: CASRPTRVMNTEAFF.

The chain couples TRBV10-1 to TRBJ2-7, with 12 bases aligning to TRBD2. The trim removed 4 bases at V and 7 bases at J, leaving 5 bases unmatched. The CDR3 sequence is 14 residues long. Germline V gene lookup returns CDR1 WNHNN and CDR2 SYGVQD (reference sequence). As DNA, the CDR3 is TGCGCCAGCAGTGCCGGGACTAGCGGGCGAGAGCAGTACTTC. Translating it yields CASSAGTSGREQYF.